This T cell receptor beta chain originates from a study of blood T cell repertoires in COVID-19 (TCRdb year 2020). For the study in its entirety: Samples covering the acute and convalescent phases of COVID-19 were provided by collaborators in the United States, Italy and Spain. Where HLA class I and class II types were available, the types were taken from metadata supplied by the sample provider, not from assay-based typing. Deeply sampled blood TCRbeta repertoires from subjects exposed to, actively infected with, or recovered from COVID-19 were included in the dataset. The repertoires were released in a freely available public database intended as a resource for research on the immune response to SARS-CoV-2. Samples were obtained from the ongoing ImmuneRACE study (first 160 participants) and from roughly 1,300 subjects provided by 6 global collaborators. The material from the prospective study consisted of cDNA or gDNA derived from T cells, B-cell-depleted T cells, or PBMCs. Sample metadata almost always included a de-identified subject ID, COVID-19 status, age in years and sex.

In this sample, this clone turned up a few times. There is no known antigen for this receptor. No much larger clonotype is one base removed from it; base qualities were not supplied. TCRbeta CDR3 regions were amplified from genomic DNA by means of the immunoSEQ Assay, a bias-controlled multiplex PCR. Under the source paper's analysis protocol: Nucleated cell counts per sample were estimated from amplification of reference gene primers within the assay. To quantify the absolute abundance of each unique TCRbeta CDR3 rearrangement, sequence reads were collapsed and filtered. For each sample, productive Simpson clonality was calculated by taking the square root of Simpson's diversity index across productive rearrangements. Sourced from immuneACCESS, this table was stored by TCRdb with only in-frame sequences that have V and J called. A share of the clones is absent; for the studies checked, an unresolved V gene accounts for under half, and the remainder has no known explanation. Clone size and the V and J calls come from that table; the DNA yielded D and trimming. For this sample the table gives fewer than 450,000 clones, of which roughly 88% were detected only once. Together, the top ten hold 2% to 2.5% of the sample.

What the research found in general, with its limitations: The amount of clinical and demographic metadata varied by source and participant and was provided uncurated.

The cysteine opens and the phenylalanine closes a CDR3 of 16 amino acids. Left in the record is the CDR3 DNA by itself, 48 bases read in frame from the first base. The V end loses 4 bases and the J end loses 0 bases, and a stretch of 13 bases separates them. The germline V gene gives CDR1 as MDHEN and CDR2 as SYDVKM. In the prospective study, participants were about 18 to 100 years old, resided in around 25 geographic areas of the United States, and were enrolled through a virtual design. To assign participants to cohorts, the prospective study relied on clinical history that participants themselves reported in a screening survey and a study questionnaire. In the prospective study, mobile phlebotomists collected whole blood, serum and a nasopharyngeal or oropharyngeal swab from each participant. Additional blood draws and questionnaires over an approximately 2-month period could optionally be provided by prospective study participants. Blood samples from the prospective study were shipped frozen or at room temperature prior to DNA extraction.

Sample: PBMCs or T cells enriched from blood (not recorded which). The receptor chain draws on TRBV28 and TRBJ1-3; a tentative D match to TRBD1 spans 5 bases. This receptor was identified in a woman between 40 and 55 years old with acute COVID-19. The CDR3 reads as follows: CASSWGSLSSGNTIYF. The DNA sequence is TGTGCCAGCAGTTGGGGCTCCTTGAGCTCTGGAAACACCATATATTTT.